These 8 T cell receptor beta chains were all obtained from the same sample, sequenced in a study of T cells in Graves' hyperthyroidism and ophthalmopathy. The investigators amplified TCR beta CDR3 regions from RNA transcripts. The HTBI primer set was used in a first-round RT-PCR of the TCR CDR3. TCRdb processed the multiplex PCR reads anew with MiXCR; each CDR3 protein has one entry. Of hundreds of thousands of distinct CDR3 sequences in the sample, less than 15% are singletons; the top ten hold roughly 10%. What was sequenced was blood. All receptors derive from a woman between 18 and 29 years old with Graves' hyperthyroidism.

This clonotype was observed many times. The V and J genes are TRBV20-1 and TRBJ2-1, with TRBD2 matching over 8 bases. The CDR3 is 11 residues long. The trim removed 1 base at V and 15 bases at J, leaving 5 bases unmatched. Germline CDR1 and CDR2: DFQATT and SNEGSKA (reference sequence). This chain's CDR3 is CSARGLAGAFF. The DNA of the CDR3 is TGCAGTGCTAGAGGCCTAGCGGGTGCGTTCTTC.

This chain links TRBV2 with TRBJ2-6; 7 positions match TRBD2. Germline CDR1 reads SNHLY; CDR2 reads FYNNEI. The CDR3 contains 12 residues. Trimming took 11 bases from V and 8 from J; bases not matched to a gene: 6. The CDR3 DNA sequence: TGTGCCGGGGGGGTAATAACCAACGTCCTGACTTTC. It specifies CAGGVITNVLTF.

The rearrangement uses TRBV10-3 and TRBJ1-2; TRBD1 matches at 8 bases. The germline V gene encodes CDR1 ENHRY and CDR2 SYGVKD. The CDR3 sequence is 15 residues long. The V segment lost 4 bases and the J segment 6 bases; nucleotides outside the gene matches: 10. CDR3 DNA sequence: TGTGCCATCAGTGGACAGGGGTTTTTATCGGATGGCTACACCTTC. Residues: CAISGQGFLSDGYTF.

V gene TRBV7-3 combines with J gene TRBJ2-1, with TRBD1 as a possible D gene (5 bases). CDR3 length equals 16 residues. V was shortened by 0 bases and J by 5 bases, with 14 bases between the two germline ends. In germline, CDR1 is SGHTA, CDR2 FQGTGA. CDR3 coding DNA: TGTGCCAGCAGCTTAACTGTGCACTTAGGGGACAATGAGCAGTTCTTC. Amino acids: CASSLTVHLGDNEQFF. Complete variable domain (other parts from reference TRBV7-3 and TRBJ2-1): GAGVSQTPSNKVTEKGKYVELRCDPISGHTALYWYRQSLGQGPEFLIYFQGTGAADDSGLPNDRFFAVRPEGSVSTLKIQRTERGDSAVYLCASSLTVHLGDNEQFFGPGTRLTVL.

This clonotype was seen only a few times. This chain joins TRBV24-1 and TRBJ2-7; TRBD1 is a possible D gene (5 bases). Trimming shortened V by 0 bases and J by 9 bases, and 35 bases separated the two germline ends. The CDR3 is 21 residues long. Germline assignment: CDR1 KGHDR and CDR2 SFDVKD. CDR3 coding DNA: TGTGCCACCAGTGATTTGCCCGCCCCTCCCGACAGCCCTACGAGCAGTCCCCTGCAGTACTTC. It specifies CATSDLPAPPDSPTSSPLQYF.

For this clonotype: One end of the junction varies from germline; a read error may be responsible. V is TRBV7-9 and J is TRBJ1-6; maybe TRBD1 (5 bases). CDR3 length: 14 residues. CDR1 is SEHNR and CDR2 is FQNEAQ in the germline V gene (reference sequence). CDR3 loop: CANSSGRLQSPLHF. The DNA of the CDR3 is TGTGCCAACAGCTCGGGGCGTCTCCAATCACCCCTCCACTTT.

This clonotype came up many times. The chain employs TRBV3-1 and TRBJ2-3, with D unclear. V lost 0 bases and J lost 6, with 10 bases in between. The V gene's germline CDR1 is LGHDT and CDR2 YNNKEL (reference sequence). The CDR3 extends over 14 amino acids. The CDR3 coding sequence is TGTGCCAGCAGCCAAGATCCGAGTAGGGATACGCAGTATTTT. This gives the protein CASSQDPSRDTQYF.

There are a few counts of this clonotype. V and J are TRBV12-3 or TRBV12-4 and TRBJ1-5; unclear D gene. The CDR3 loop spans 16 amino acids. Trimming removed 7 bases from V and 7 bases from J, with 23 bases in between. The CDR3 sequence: CASTSTRWAALQPQHF. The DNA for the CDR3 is TGTGCCAGCACTAGCACCAGGTGGGCCGCCCTACAGCCCCAGCATTTT.